This T cell receptor (beta chain) appears in the sequencing data of a study of Graves' ophthalmopathy and Graves' hyperthyroidism. Broader study findings: In blood appeared most of the expanded thyroid clonotypes whose frequency exceeded 0.001.

This CDR3 spans 13 amino acids. V lost 1 base and J 6 bases, leaving 7 bases between the germline ends. The germline gives CDR1 LNHNV, CDR2 YYDKDF (reference sequence). The TCR beta CDR3 regions underwent amplification from RNA transcripts. First-round RT-PCR with HTBI primers preceded a second-round multiplex PCR. In TCRdb, the multiplex PCR reads were re-called with MiXCR into one record per CDR3 protein. The repertoire includes about 640,000 distinct CDR3 sequences, 35% to 45% of them detected once, and around 3.3% sits in the top ten. This clonotype was counted ten times or more. The target antigen is unknown. Every ophthalmopathy donor presented moderate-to-severe activity, CAS ≥3, NOSPECS ≥4 and duration under 3 months.

The source is an adult man with Graves' ophthalmopathy. Sequencing used peripheral blood. The gene calls are TRBV15 and TRBJ1-5; D uncertain. As DNA, the CDR3 is TGTGCCACCAGCAGAGGGGGAAGTCAGCCCCAGCATTTT. Amino acids: CATSRGGSQPQHF.